This TCR beta chain was identified during a study of T cells after yellow fever vaccination. Overall study findings and caveats: Overlap between CD4 and CD8 compartments was detected for a small share of clonotypes. The bulk population could contribute abundant contaminating clonotypes to FACS-sorted repertoires.

V gave up 2 bases and J gave up 3 bases, with 3 bases separating them. CDR3 length: 12 residues. Germline-derived CDR1 and CDR2 are SGHTA and FQGNSA. This clonotype was counted at least ten times. Antigen: not known. TCRdb called the 5' RACE reads again in MiXCR, with one record for every CDR3 protein. The table has some 240,000 distinct CDR3 sequences, approximately 3.5% seen once; the top ten hold under 20%. The chain recombines TRBV7-2 with TRBJ2-3; no clear D. The origin of this receptor is a man aged 18 to 35 who received the YFV17D yellow fever vaccine. The sequencing here drew on PBMCs, taken 15 days after the yellow fever booster vaccination. CDR3 nucleotide sequence: TGTGCCAGCAGCTTAATGACAGATACGCAGTATTTT. Encoded protein: CASSLMTDTQYF.